The 23 T cell receptor beta chains below were found in one sample sequenced in a study of PD-1 blockade in mismatch repair-deficient tumors. Some clones are missing from TCRdb's copy, which holds only in-frame ones; the method was immunoSEQ multiplex PCR. The sample has some 130,000 clones, about nine tenths seen once. Sequencing was performed on peripheral blood, taken roughly 70 weeks after starting pembrolizumab. All receptors derive from an adult with mismatch repair-deficient cancer.

This chain links TRBV5-1 with TRBJ2-1, with D uncertain. V was trimmed by 5 bases and J by 4 bases, leaving 13 bases between them. Germline CDR1 reads SGHRS; CDR2 reads YFSETQ. The CDR3 spans 14 residues. The CDR3 spells CASSKVSGYNEQFF. CDR3 bases: TGCGCCAGCAGTAAGGTTTCAGGATACAATGAGCAGTTCTTC.

The J gene is TRBJ2-3, the V gene TRBV7-8; 12 nucleotides agree with TRBD1. Germline V lookup: CDR1 SGHVS, CDR2 FQNEAQ. CDR3 length: 18 residues. The ends lost 6 bases at V and 2 bases at J; junction bases unmatched: 12. The CDR3 protein is CASRVGTGGASNTDTQYF. CDR3 DNA sequence: TGTGCCAGCAGAGTAGGGACAGGGGGCGCATCGAACACAGATACGCAGTATTTT.

The V and J genes are TRBV9 and TRBJ2-6; unclear D gene. The CDR3 length is 13 residues. Germline values: CDR1 SGDLS, CDR2 YYNGEE. The V end lost 7 bases, the J end lost 0 bases, and 5 bases lay between the germline ends. For the CDR3, the DNA is TGTGCCAGCGTGGGCTCTGGGGCCAACGTCCTGACTTTC. It yields the protein CASVGSGANVLTF.

The J gene is TRBJ2-7, the V gene TRBV6-1; D not certain. Germline loops: CDR1 MNHNS, CDR2 SASEGT. Deletions cut 6 bases from V and 0 bases from J, with 9 bases between. The CDR3 sequence is 13 residues long. For the CDR3, the DNA is TGTGCCAGCAGCTACGGACCCTCCTACGAGCAGTACTTC. It yields the protein CASSYGPSYEQYF.

This clone was detected once. The chain links TRBV7-2 to TRBJ1-1; D is ambiguous. V was clipped by 3 bases and J by 0 bases, with 14 bases between them. CDR1 and CDR2 from the germline V gene are SGHTA and FQGNSA. This CDR3 is built from 16 residues. The CDR3 region has the DNA TGTGCCAGCAGCTTTAGTGTTGGACCGATGAACACTGAAGCTTTCTTT. Translating gives CASSFSVGPMNTEAFF.

The chain has TRBV7-2 and TRBJ2-7; TRBD2 matches at 8 bases. CDR3 length equals 15 residues. With V trimmed by 5 bases and J by 6 bases, 12 bases remained unmatched. The V gene's germline CDR1 is SGHTA and CDR2 FQGNSA. The CDR3 region is CASSTWTSLAGEQYF. CDR3 bases: TGTGCCAGCAGCACCTGGACTAGCCTCGCAGGCGAGCAGTACTTC.

The chain carries TRBV7-6 and TRBJ2-7, with no clear D. The germline V and J ends were trimmed by 5 bases and 2 bases, with 13 bases remaining between them. The CDR3 is made up of 14 amino acids. The germline V gene encodes CDR1 SGHVS and CDR2 FNYEAQ. In nucleotides, the CDR3 is TGTGCCAGCAGCCTACGGGCTACAACCTACGAGCAGTACTTC. It yields the protein CASSLRATTYEQYF.

CDR3 amino acids: CASSLGTGSLRYEQYF. CDR3 in DNA: TGTGCCAGCAGCTTGGGGACCGGAAGCCTGAGATACGAGCAGTACTTC. The chain carries TRBV7-9 and TRBJ2-7; D is tentatively TRBD1 or TRBD2 (5 bases each). Trimming took off 3 bases at V and 4 bases at J, with 19 bases between the two ends. Germline CDR1 reads SEHNR; CDR2 reads FQNEAQ (reference sequence). The CDR3 covers 16 residues.

The chain recombines TRBV4-2 with TRBJ2-1; D is possibly TRBD2 (6 bases). The V end was cut by 1 base, the J end by 1 base, with 14 bases between. Germline CDR1 reads LGHNA; CDR2 reads YNFKEQ. The CDR3 covers 17 residues. CDR3 residues: CASSQGVGSGSYNEQFF. The CDR3 DNA sequence: TGTGCCAGCAGCCAAGGAGTTGGTAGCGGATCCTACAATGAGCAGTTCTTC.

The chain combines TRBV29-1 with TRBJ2-1; no definite D call. Trimming left V 1 base short and J 7 bases short, with 2 bases between. Germline assignment: CDR1 SQVTM and CDR2 ANQGSEA. The CDR3 covers 10 residues. CDR3 region: CSVEVNEQFF. The CDR3 coding sequence is TGCAGCGTTGAAGTAAATGAGCAGTTCTTC.

The gene calls are TRBV5-1 and TRBJ2-5; D gene ambiguous. The length of the CDR3 is 16 residues. The germline V gene has CDR1 SGHRS and CDR2 YFSETQ. Trimming shortened V by 1 base and J by 0 bases, and 13 bases separated the two germline ends. Here the CDR3 reads CASSLRPESYQETQYF. CDR3 nucleotide sequence: TGCGCCAGCAGCTTGAGGCCAGAGTCGTACCAAGAGACCCAGTACTTC.

The J gene is TRBJ2-1, the V gene TRBV4-2, with D possibly matching TRBD2 (6 bases). The length of the CDR3 is 16 residues. The germline V gene encodes CDR1 LGHNA and CDR2 YNFKEQ. V was cut by 4 bases and J by 2 bases, with 15 bases left in between. The CDR3 DNA is TGTGCCAGCAGCCGTAGTTACGGGGGAGCCTACAATGAGCAGTTCTTC. It yields the protein CASSRSYGGAYNEQFF.

The genes are TRBV30 and TRBJ1-2, with D perhaps TRBD1 (6 bases). V was cut by 5 bases and J by 8 bases, with 15 bases left in between. This CDR3 is 12 amino acids long. Per germline, CDR1 GTSNPN and CDR2 SVGIG (reference sequence). The chain's CDR3 is CAWDRDTGGYTF. The CDR3 nucleotides read TGTGCCTGGGACCGGGACACGGGCGGCTACACCTTC.

The V call is TRBV6-5, the J call TRBJ2-4; no definite D call. This CDR3 is built from 11 residues. Looked up from germline, CDR1 is MNHEY and CDR2 is SVGAGI. Trimming took 7 bases from V and 11 from J, leaving 12 bases between them. CDR3 coding DNA: TGTGCCAGCACCCTAAGTGGGGTTCAGTACTTC. Protein sequence: CASTLSGVQYF.

The V gene is TRBV14, the J gene TRBJ2-7, with D unresolved. Germline loops: CDR1 SGHDN, CDR2 FVKESK. V was trimmed by 4 bases and J by 4 bases, leaving 14 bases between them. The CDR3 is 14 residues long. CDR3 nucleotide sequence: TGTGCCAGCAGCCCGTCCGCTTGGGGTTACGAGCAGTACTTC. Translated: CASSPSAWGYEQYF.

The chain carries TRBV19 and TRBJ2-7, with a tentative D call TRBD2 (5 bases). CDR1 is LNHDA, CDR2 SQIVND, per germline (reference sequence). There are 14 residues in the CDR3. V was clipped by 3 bases and J by 5 bases, with 14 bases between them. CDR3 loop: CASSISRVSNEQYF. CDR3 coding DNA: TGTGCCAGTAGTATTTCGAGGGTTTCCAACGAGCAGTACTTC.

The gene calls are TRBV27 and TRBJ1-2; D possibly corresponds to TRBD1 (6 bases). The V end was cut by 1 base, the J end by 5 bases, with 17 bases between. Germline V gives CDR1 MNHEY, CDR2 SMNVEV (reference sequence). The CDR3 contains 16 residues. The CDR3 nucleotides read TGTGCCAGCAGTTTATTAATGGGGGCAGGTGTTTATGGCTACACCTTC. This encodes CASSLLMGAGVYGYTF.

The genes are TRBV28 and TRBJ1-1, with 9 bases lining up with TRBD1. This CDR3 region has 17 residues. J lost 0 bases, V lost 6 bases, and 11 bases had no gene match. Germline V gives CDR1 MDHEN, CDR2 SYDVKM. CDR3 in amino acids: CASSRDRVGTMNTEAFF. CDR3 nucleotide sequence: TGTGCCAGCAGCCGGGACAGGGTTGGGACGATGAACACTGAAGCTTTCTTT.

V and J are TRBV4-1 and TRBJ2-7, with TRBD1 matching 8 bases. Trimming removed 1 base from V and 4 bases from J; junction bases left unmatched: 6. Germline V CDR1 and CDR2: MGHRA, YSYEKL. This CDR3 has 15 residues. CDR3 in DNA: TGCGCCAGCAGCCAAGGGACAGGGTTTTCTTACGAGCAGTACTTC. It specifies CASSQGTGFSYEQYF.

Only one count was recorded for this clone. The chain combines TRBV4-3 with TRBJ2-7, with 9 bases that match TRBD2. The germline V gene has CDR1 LGHNA and CDR2 YSLEER. Trimming took 4 bases from V and 3 from J; bases not matched to a gene: 16. The CDR3 is 18 residues long. The CDR3 DNA sequence: TGCGCCAGCAGCCCCTCCTCTGGGCGGGAGGGAGTATTCTACGAGCAGTACTTC. Translating it yields CASSPSSGREGVFYEQYF.

The V and J genes are TRBV11-2 and TRBJ2-4; TRBD1 is a possible D gene (6 bases). Germline CDR1 and CDR2: SGHAT and FQNNGV. The length of the CDR3 is 15 residues. V was pared by 6 bases and J by 4 bases, with 16 bases between. CDR3 nucleotide sequence: TGTGCCAGCAGAAACCTTGCCGGACAGAAAAACATTCAGTACTTC. Translating gives CASRNLAGQKNIQYF. The complete variable domain, with remaining parts taken from reference TRBV11-2 and TRBJ2-4, reads EAGVAQSPRYKIIEKRQSVAFWCNPISGHATLYWYQQILGQGPKLLIQFQNNGVVDDSQLPKDRFSAERLKGVDSTLKIQPAKLEDSAVYLCASRNLAGQKNIQYFGAGTRLSVL.

The chain couples TRBV6-5 to TRBJ2-4; 10 bases are a match to TRBD1. Trimming at V came to 6 bases and at J to 7 bases, leaving 6 bases not matched to a gene. Germline V gene data show CDR1 as MNHEY and CDR2 as SVGAGI. The CDR3 is 14 amino acids. The CDR3 nucleotides read TGTGCCAGCAGAGGGGACAGGGGACAGAACATTCAGTACTTC. It codes for CASRGDRGQNIQYF.

The chain is built from TRBV12-5 and TRBJ1-1; D gene ambiguous. Trimming stripped 5 bases from V and 0 bases from J, with 10 bases between. The CDR3 has 14 residues. Germline V gives CDR1 LGHNT, CDR2 FRNRAP. CDR3 amino acids: CASGPGRLNTEAFF. CDR3 nucleotides: TGTGCTAGTGGTCCAGGACGGTTGAACACTGAAGCTTTCTTT.